The 2 T cell receptor beta chains listed next were all sequenced from one sample in a study of T cell responses to AZD1222 COVID-19 vaccine. Sequencing used immunoSEQ multiplex PCR; TCRdb keeps in-frame clones, though not all of them. The sample has about 110,000 clones, under 95% seen once. The specimen was peripheral blood, collected on day 0 of AZD1222 vaccination. All receptors derive from an adult in good health.

The V call is TRBV5-1, the J call TRBJ1-2, with no clear D. CDR1 and CDR2 (germline): SGHRS, YFSETQ. This CDR3 is built from 13 residues. The V end was cut by 0 bases, the J end by 4 bases, with 7 bases between. The CDR3 sequence is CASSLDATYGYTF. Here the CDR3 DNA reads TGCGCCAGCAGCTTGGACGCCACCTATGGCTACACCTTC.

This clone appeared a single time. The CDR3 DNA sequence: TGTGCCAGCAGTTTCTTAGGAGGAGCGACCCAGTACTTC. Its translation: CASSFLGGATQYF. V gene TRBV27 combines with J gene TRBJ2-5; D perhaps matches TRBD2 (5 bases). Germline V gives CDR1 MNHEY, CDR2 SMNVEV (reference sequence). V dropped 3 bases and J dropped 7 bases, with 12 bases sitting between them. The CDR3 is 13 amino acids.